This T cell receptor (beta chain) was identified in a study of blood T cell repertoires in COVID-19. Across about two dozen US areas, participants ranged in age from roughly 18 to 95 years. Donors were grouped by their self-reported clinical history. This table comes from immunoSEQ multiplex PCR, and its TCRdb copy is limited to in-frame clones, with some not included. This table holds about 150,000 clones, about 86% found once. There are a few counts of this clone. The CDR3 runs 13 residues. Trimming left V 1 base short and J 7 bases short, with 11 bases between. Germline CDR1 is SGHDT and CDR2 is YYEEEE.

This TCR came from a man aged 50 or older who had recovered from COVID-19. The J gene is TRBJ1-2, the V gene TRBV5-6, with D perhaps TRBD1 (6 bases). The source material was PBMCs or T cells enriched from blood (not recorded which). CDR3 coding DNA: TGTGCCAGCAGCTTGCCAGGGGTGAGTGGCTACACCTTC. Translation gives CASSLPGVSGYTF. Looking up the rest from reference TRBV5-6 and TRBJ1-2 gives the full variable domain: DAGVTQSPTHLIKTRGQQVTLRCSPKSGHDTVSWYQQALGQGPQFIFQYYEEEERQRGNFPDRFSGHQFPNYSSELNVNALLLGDSALYLCASSLPGVSGYTFGSGTRLTVV.